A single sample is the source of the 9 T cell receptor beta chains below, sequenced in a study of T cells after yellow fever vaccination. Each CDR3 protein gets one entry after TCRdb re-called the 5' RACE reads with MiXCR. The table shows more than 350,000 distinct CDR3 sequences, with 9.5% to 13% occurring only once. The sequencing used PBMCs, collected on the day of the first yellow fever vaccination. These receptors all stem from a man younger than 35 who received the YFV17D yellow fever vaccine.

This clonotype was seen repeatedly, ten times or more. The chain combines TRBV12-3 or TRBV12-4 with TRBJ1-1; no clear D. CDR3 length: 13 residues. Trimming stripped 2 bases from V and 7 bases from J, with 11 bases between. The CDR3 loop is CASSLRHIGEAFF. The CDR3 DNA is TGTGCCAGCAGTTTAAGACATATAGGTGAAGCTTTCTTT.

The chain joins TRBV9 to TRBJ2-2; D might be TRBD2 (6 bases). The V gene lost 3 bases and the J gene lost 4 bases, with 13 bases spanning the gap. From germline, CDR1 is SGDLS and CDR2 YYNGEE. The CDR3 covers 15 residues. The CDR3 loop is CASSEAGGFTGELFF. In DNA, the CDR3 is TGTGCCAGCAGCGAAGCGGGCGGCTTCACCGGGGAGCTGTTTTTT. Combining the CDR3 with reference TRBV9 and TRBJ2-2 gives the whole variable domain DSGVTQTPKHLITATGQRVTLRCSPRSGDLSVYWYQQSLDQGLQFLIQYYNGEERAKGNILERFSAQQFPDLHSELNLSSLELGDSALYFCASSEAGGFTGELFFGEGSRLTVL.

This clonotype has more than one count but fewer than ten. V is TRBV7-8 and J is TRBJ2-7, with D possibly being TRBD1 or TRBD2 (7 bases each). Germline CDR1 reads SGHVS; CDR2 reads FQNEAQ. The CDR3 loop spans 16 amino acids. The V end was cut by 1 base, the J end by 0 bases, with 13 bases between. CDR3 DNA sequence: TGTGCCAGCAGCTTAGAAGGGGAGGGGGCCTCCTACGAGCAGTACGTC. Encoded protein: CASSLEGEGASYEQYV.

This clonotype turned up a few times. DNA of the CDR3: TGTGCCAGCAGCTTAGTTTCGTGGGGGGAGACCCAGTACTTC. Its protein product is CASSLVSWGETQYF. The rearrangement joins TRBV7-2 to TRBJ2-5; possibly TRBD1 or TRBD2 for D (5 bases each). The CDR3 covers 14 residues. The germline V gene has CDR1 SGHTA and CDR2 FQGNSA. The ends were cut back, 1 base at V and 5 bases at J, with 11 bases in the middle.

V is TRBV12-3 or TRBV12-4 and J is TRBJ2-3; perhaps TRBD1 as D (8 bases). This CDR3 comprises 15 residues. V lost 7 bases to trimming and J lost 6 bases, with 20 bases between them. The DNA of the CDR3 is TGTGCCAGCACCTGGTCCGGACAGGGAGGGGATACGCAGTATTTT. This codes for CASTWSGQGGDTQYF.

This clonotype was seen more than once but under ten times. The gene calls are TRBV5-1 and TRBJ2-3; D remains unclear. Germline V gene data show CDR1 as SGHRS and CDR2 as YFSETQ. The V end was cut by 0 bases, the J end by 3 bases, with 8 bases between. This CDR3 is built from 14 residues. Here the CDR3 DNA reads TGCGCCAGCAGCTTGGCCGGCAAGACAGATACGCAGTATTTT. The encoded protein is CASSLAGKTDTQYF. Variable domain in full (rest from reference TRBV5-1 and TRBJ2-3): KAGVTQTPRYLIKTRGQQVTLSCSPISGHRSVSWYQQTPGQGLQFLFEYFSETQRNKGNFPGRFSGRQFSNSRSEMNVSTLELGDSALYLCASSLAGKTDTQYFGPGTRLTVL.

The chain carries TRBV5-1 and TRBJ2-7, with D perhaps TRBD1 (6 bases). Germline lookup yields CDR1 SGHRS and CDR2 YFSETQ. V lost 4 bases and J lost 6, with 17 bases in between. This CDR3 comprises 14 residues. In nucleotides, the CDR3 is TGCGCCAGCAGCCGGCGACTGGGGGCGGCCGAGCAGTACTTC. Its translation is CASSRRLGAAEQYF.

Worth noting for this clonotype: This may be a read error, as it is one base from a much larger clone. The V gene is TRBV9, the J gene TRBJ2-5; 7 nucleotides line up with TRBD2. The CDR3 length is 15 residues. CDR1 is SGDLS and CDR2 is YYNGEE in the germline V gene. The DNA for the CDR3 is TGTGCCAGCAGCGTAGGCGGGGGATTCCAAGGGACCCAGTACTTC. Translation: CASSVGGGFQGTQYF.

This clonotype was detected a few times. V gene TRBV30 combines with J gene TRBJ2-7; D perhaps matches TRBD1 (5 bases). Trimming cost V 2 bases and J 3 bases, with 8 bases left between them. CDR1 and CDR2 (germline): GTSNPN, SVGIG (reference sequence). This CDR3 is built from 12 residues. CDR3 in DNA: TGTGCCTGGAGTTCAGGGCACTACGAGCAGTACTTC. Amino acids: CAWSSGHYEQYF.